In its sample, the clone carrying this T cell receptor beta chain was seen many times. Its specificity is unknown. The data were obtained in a study of T cell repertoires in cytomegalovirus infection. As for the study in general: TCR beta signatures that were public indicated CMV infection and matching HLA type.

TCRdb analysed the reads with MiXCR anew, one entry per CDR3 protein. Found here are around 450,000 distinct CDR3 sequences, around 11% of them singletons; the top ten hold approximately 10%. The study, taken as a whole, reports: Carriers of CMV and the relevant HLA type were discriminated by public TCR beta frequency.

The sequence came from a human donor in good health (CMV status not recorded). Some clones in this sample may be carry-over from other donors' samples. Sequencing was performed on PBMCs.

CDR3 sequence: CASSFSSFQETQYF. DNA of the CDR3: TGTGCCAGCAGCTTTTCATCCTTCCAAGAGACCCAGTACTTC. The J gene is TRBJ2-5, the V gene TRBV7-2, with D uncertain. The CDR3 consists of 14 residues. Between the trimmed V and J ends, which lost 3 bases and 1 base, there was a span of 9 bases. Germline loops: CDR1 SGHTA, CDR2 FQGNSA.